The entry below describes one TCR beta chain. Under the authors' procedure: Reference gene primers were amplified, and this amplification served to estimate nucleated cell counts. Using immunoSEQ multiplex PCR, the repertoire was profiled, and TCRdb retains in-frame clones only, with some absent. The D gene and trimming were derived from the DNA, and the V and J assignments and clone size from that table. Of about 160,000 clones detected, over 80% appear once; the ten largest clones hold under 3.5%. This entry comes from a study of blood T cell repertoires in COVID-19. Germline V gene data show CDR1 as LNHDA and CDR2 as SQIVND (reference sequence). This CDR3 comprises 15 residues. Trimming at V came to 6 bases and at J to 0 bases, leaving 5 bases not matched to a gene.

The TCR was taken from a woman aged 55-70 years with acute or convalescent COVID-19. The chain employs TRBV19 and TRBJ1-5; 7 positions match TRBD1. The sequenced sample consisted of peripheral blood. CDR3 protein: CASSSQGPSNQPQHF. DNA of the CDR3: TGTGCCAGTAGCTCACAGGGGCCTAGCAATCAGCCCCAGCATTTT. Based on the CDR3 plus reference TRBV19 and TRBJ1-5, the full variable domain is DGGITQSPKYLFRKEGQNVTLSCEQNLNHDAMYWYRQDPGQGLRLIYYSQIVNDFQKGDIAEGYSVSREKKESFPLTVTSAQKNPTAFYLCASSSQGPSNQPQHFGDGTRLSIL.